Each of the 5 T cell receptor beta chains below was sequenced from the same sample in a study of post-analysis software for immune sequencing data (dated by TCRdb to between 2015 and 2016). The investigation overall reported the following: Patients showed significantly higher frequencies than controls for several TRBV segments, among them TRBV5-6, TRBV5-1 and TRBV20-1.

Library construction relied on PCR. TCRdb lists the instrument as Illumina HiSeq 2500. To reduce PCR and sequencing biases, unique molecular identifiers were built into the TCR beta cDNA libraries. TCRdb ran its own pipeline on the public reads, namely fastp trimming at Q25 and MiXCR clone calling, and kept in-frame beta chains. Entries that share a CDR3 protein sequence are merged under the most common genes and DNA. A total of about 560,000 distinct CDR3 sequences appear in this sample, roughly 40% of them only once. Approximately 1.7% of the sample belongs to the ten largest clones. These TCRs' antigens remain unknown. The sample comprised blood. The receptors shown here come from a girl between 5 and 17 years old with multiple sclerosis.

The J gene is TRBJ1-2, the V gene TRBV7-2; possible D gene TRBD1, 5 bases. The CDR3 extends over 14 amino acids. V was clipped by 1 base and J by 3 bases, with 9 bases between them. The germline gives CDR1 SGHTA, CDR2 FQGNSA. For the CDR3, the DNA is TGTGCCAGCAGCTTAGTAATGGGGGACTATGGCTACACCTTC. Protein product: CASSLVMGDYGYTF.

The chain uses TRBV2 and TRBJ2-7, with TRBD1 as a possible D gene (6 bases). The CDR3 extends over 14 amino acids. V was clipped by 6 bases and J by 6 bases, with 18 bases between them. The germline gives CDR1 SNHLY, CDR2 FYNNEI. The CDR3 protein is CASSLSPNRAEQYF. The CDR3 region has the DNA TGTGCCAGCAGCCTATCCCCGAACAGGGCCGAGCAGTACTTC.

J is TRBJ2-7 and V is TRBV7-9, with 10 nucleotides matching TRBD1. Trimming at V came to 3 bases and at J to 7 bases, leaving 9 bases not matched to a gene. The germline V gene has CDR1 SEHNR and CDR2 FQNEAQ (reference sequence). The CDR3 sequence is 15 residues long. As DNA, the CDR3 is TGTGCCAGCAGCTTTCCGGGACAGGGGAGGGAAGAGCAGTACTTC. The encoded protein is CASSFPGQGREEQYF.

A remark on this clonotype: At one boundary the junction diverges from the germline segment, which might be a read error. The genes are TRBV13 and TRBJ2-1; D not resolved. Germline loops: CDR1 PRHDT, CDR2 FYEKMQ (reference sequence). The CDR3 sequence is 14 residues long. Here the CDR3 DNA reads TGTGCCAGTAGCTTGCGACGGAGTTACAATGAGCAGTTCTTC. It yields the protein CASSLRRSYNEQFF.

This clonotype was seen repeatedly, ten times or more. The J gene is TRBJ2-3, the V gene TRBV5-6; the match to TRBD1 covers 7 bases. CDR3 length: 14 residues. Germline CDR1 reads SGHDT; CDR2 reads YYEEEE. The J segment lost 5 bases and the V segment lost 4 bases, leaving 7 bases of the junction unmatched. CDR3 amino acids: CASSLTGTKDTQYF. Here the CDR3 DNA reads TGTGCCAGCAGCCTGACAGGGACCAAAGATACGCAGTATTTT.